Presented here are 32 T cell receptor beta chains from one specimen sequenced in a study of shared clonotypes between healthy human individuals. The data were produced by immunoSEQ multiplex PCR, yet TCRdb's version contains in-frame clones alone and is incomplete. The table records roughly 500,000 clones, over 70% of them present only once. The sequenced sample was PBMCs. The receptor set was obtained from a woman aged 40 to 55 in good health. Some clones in this sample may be carry-over from other donors' samples.

As regards this clone: Mismatch with germline at one junction end may stem from a read error. The V gene is TRBV5-8, the J gene TRBJ2-5; D is unresolved. This CDR3 is built from 15 residues. Germline CDR1 and CDR2: SGHTS and YDEGEE. The CDR3 DNA reads as TGTGCCAGCAGCTGGCCTCTAGGCGGTCAAGACACCCAGTACTTC. Protein: CASSWPLGGQDTQYF. Together with reference TRBV5-8 and TRBJ2-5, the CDR3 gives the full variable domain: EAGVTQSPTHLIKTRGQQATLRCSPISGHTSVYWYQQALGLGLQFLLWYDEGEERNRGNFPPRFSGRQFPNYSSELNVNALELEDSALYLCASSWPLGGQDTQYFGPGTRLLVL.

CDR3 region: CASSYSRAEKNTEAFF. In DNA form, the CDR3 reads TGTGCCAGCAGTTACTCTCGGGCAGAAAAGAACACTGAAGCTTTCTTT. The chain uses TRBV6-8 and TRBJ1-1, with D unclear. V was cut by 0 bases and J by 1 base, with 12 bases left in between. Germline assignment: CDR1 MNHGY and CDR2 SAAAGT. The CDR3 consists of 16 residues.

The chain joins TRBV19 to TRBJ1-3, with a possible D match to TRBD1 (5 bases). The germline V and J ends were trimmed by 6 bases and 0 bases, with 12 bases remaining between them. Germline V gene lookup returns CDR1 LNHDA and CDR2 SQIVND (reference sequence). The CDR3 extends over 15 amino acids. Written as DNA, the CDR3 is TGTGCCAGTAGCACCAGCAGGGTCTCTGGAAACACCATATATTTT. As protein: CASSTSRVSGNTIYF.

The chain links TRBV27 to TRBJ2-7; perhaps TRBD2 as D (6 bases). Germline CDR1 and CDR2: MNHEY and SMNVEV (reference sequence). This CDR3 has 17 residues. Trimming took 0 bases from V and 3 from J, leaving 18 bases between them. CDR3: CASSLSGLALSSYEQYF. CDR3 DNA sequence: TGTGCCAGCAGTTTATCGGGACTGGCCCTAAGCAGCTACGAGCAGTACTTC.

CDR3 in DNA: TGTGCCAGCAGTGAAGCGAGGACTAGCGGGAGGGAGACCCAGTACTTC. It translates to CASSEARTSGRETQYF. The V gene is TRBV6-1, the J gene TRBJ2-5, with 14 bases aligning to TRBD2. The CDR3 is made up of 16 amino acids. Germline CDR1 MNHNS, CDR2 SASEGT. The ends lost 0 bases at V and 5 bases at J; junction bases unmatched: 2.

The CDR3 bases are TGTGCCAGCACCCCCAGGGCGGGAGTCGGAGAGACCCAGTACTTC. As protein: CASTPRAGVGETQYF. The chain joins TRBV25-1 to TRBJ2-5; TRBD2 matches at 7 bases. This CDR3 has 15 amino acids. The V gene's germline CDR1 is MGHDK and CDR2 SYGVNS. Germline trimming cut 7 bases from V and 4 bases from J; bases unmatched to any gene: 12.

Comment on this clone: A far larger clone differs by one base, so this is likely a read error. It is likely a read error, because the conserved phenylalanine at the end of the CDR3 is missing. The rearrangement uses TRBV5-1 and TRBJ2-3; 8 positions agree with TRBD1. The CDR3 covers 14 residues. Looked up from germline, CDR1 is SGHRS and CDR2 is YFSETQ. With 2 bases clipped from V and 4 bases from J, the junction kept 3 bases outside the gene matches. In DNA form, the CDR3 reads TGCGCCAGCAGCTTCGGACAGGGACCAGATACGCAGTATTGT. Residues: CASSFGQGPDTQYC.

The V gene is TRBV6-5, the J gene TRBJ1-2, with TRBD1 as a possible D gene (5 bases). CDR1 is MNHEY, CDR2 SVGAGI, per germline. This CDR3 region has 13 residues. The V and J ends lost 8 bases and 7 bases respectively, with 17 bases between them. In nucleotides, the CDR3 is TGTGCCAGCGGGCGACCGACAGATCTTGGCTACACCTTC. Translated: CASGRPTDLGYTF.

The V gene is TRBV5-1, the J gene TRBJ2-3; D may match TRBD1 or TRBD2 (6 bases each). Germline CDR1 and CDR2: SGHRS and YFSETQ. V was shortened by 4 bases and J by 4 bases, with 10 bases between the two germline ends. The length of the CDR3 is 13 residues. The CDR3 DNA sequence: TGCGCCAGCAGCGGGGGGCGGTCAGATACGCAGTATTTT. Protein sequence: CASSGGRSDTQYF.

Turning to this clone: This sample includes further DNA sequences coding for the same CDR3. The chain uses TRBV7-3 and TRBJ2-3; tentatively, D is TRBD2 (6 bases). Germline V gives CDR1 SGHTA, CDR2 FQGTGA. Trimming shortened V by 3 bases and J by 0 bases, and 7 bases separated the two germline ends. There are 14 residues in the CDR3. In DNA form, the CDR3 reads TGTGCCAGCAGCTTGGCGGGAAGCACAGATACGCAGTATTTT. Protein: CASSLAGSTDTQYF.

The chain employs TRBV7-9 and TRBJ2-2; D tentatively fits TRBD1 or TRBD2 (6 bases each). The CDR3 spans 17 residues. Trimming left V 6 bases short and J 1 base short, with 18 bases between. Looked up from germline, CDR1 is SEHNR and CDR2 is FQNEAQ (reference sequence). This CDR3 is CASSPGRGQKNTGELFF. The CDR3 nucleotides read TGTGCCAGCAGTCCAGGTCGGGGGCAAAAGAACACCGGGGAGCTGTTTTTT. The full variable domain, with the rest looked up from reference TRBV7-9 and TRBJ2-2, is DTGVSQNPRHKITKRGQNVTFRCDPISEHNRLYWYRQTLGQGPEFLTYFQNEAQLEKSRLLSDRFSAERPKGSFSTLEIQRTEQGDSAMYLCASSPGRGQKNTGELFFGEGSRLTVL.

V usage is TRBV6-4 and J usage is TRBJ2-1; 7 bases align to TRBD1. Germline V CDR1 and CDR2: MRHNA, SNTAGT. The V and J ends lost 5 bases and 5 bases, in that order; junction bases with no gene match: 6. This CDR3 has 14 residues. CDR3 coding DNA: TGTGCCAGCAGTTCGACAGGGACAAACAATGAGCAGTTCTTC. This encodes CASSSTGTNNEQFF.

The chain combines TRBV21-1 with TRBJ1-1; TRBD1 was called by the table and not checked on the DNA. TRBV21-1 is recorded as a pseudogene. The CDR3 runs 14 residues. CDR3 in amino acids: CASSWEQGSTEAFF. The CDR3 DNA reads TGTGCCAGCAGCTGGGAACAGGGGAGCACTGAAGCTTTCTTT.

This clone was counted a few times. The chain joins TRBV6-5 to TRBJ1-4; unclear D gene. V dropped 1 base and J dropped 0 bases, with 6 bases sitting between them. Germline CDR1 reads MNHEY; CDR2 reads SVGAGI. The CDR3 has 15 residues. CDR3 in amino acids: CASSYYRPTNEKLFF. DNA for the CDR3: TGTGCCAGCAGTTACTACAGACCAACTAATGAAAAACTGTTTTTT.

This clone has a single count. V and J are TRBV6-5 and TRBJ1-3; D perhaps matches TRBD1 (5 bases). Germline V gene lookup returns CDR1 MNHEY and CDR2 SVGAGI. The CDR3 has 14 amino acids. Trimming shortened V by 2 bases and J by 4 bases, and 9 bases separated the two germline ends. CDR3 sequence: CASSYRGIGNTIYF. The DNA for the CDR3 is TGTGCCAGCAGTTACAGGGGTATAGGAAACACCATATATTTT.

Comment on this clone: Since a far larger clone is one base different, this is likely a read error. CDR3 nucleotides: TGTGCCAGCAGTGAGGATGGACAGGCCTATGGCTACACCTTC. Its protein is CASSEDGQAYGYTF. The chain recombines TRBV6-4 with TRBJ1-2; TRBD1 matches 7 bases. Germline CDR1 and CDR2: MRHNA and SNTAGT. Trimming took 3 bases from V and 4 from J; bases not matched to a gene: 5. The CDR3 runs to 14 residues.

V and J are TRBV10-2 and TRBJ1-1; D is unclear. Germline loops: CDR1 WSHSY, CDR2 SAAADI. Trimming shortened V by 0 bases and J by 11 bases, and 7 bases separated the two germline ends. CDR3 length equals 11 residues. The CDR3 nucleotides read TGCGCCAGCAGTGAGTCGGCAAGTGCTTTCTTT. Its translation is CASSESASAFF.

The chain carries TRBV7-9 and TRBJ2-5; 7 bases line up with TRBD1. Unmatched junction bases numbered 11, after V lost 4 bases and J lost 0 bases. Germline CDR1 is SEHNR and CDR2 is FQNEAQ (reference sequence). The CDR3 sequence is 17 residues long. The CDR3 bases are TGTGCCAGCAGCTCTTCTAAACTGACAGGGAACCAAGAGACCCAGTACTTC. Its translation is CASSSSKLTGNQETQYF. The complete variable domain, with remaining parts taken from reference TRBV7-9 and TRBJ2-5, reads DTGVSQNPRHKITKRGQNVTFRCDPISEHNRLYWYRQTLGQGPEFLTYFQNEAQLEKSRLLSDRFSAERPKGSFSTLEIQRTEQGDSAMYLCASSSSKLTGNQETQYFGPGTRLLVL.

Notes on this clone: A read error likely explains this, since a far larger clone differs by one base. V gene TRBV28 combines with J gene TRBJ2-7; TRBD2 aligns across 10 bases. This CDR3 is 12 amino acids long. V lost 6 bases, J lost 4 bases, and 0 bases stayed unmatched. Germline-derived CDR1 and CDR2 are MDHEN and SYDVKM. In DNA, the CDR3 is TGTGCCAGCAGAGCGGGAGGGTACGAGCAGTACTTC. Its translation is CASRAGGYEQYF.

This clone occurred once. V gene TRBV27 combines with J gene TRBJ2-1; TRBD2 matches at 8 bases. The ends lost 3 bases at V and 9 bases at J; junction bases unmatched: 10. This CDR3 comprises 15 residues. Per the germline V gene, CDR1 is MNHEY and CDR2 is SMNVEV (reference sequence). DNA for the CDR3: TGTGCCAGCAGTTTGCTGGGACTAGAAGGTGGTGAGCAGTTCTTC. Protein sequence: CASSLLGLEGGEQFF.

This clone turned up a few times. This chain joins TRBV4-1 and TRBJ2-7; 8 bases map to TRBD2. CDR1 is MGHRA, CDR2 YSYEKL, per germline. This CDR3 is built from 15 residues. With V trimmed by 1 base and J by 8 bases, 10 bases remained unmatched. CDR3 nucleotide sequence: TGCGCCAGCAGCCAAGTGGGACTAGAAGGGGGACAGCAGTACTTC. It translates to CASSQVGLEGGQQYF.

As for this clone: It may be a read error: a sequence one base away is much more abundant. This sample includes further DNA sequences coding for the same CDR3. The V and J genes are TRBV5-8 and TRBJ2-1; 15 bases fit TRBD2. V was pared by 4 bases and J by 10 bases, with 9 bases of the junction left unmatched. Germline CDR1 and CDR2: SGHTS and YDEGEE. This CDR3 is 16 amino acids long. The CDR3 nucleotides read TGTGCCAGCAGCAGGACTAGCGGGAGGGTAGCATACGAGCAGTTCTTC. This translates into CASSRTSGRVAYEQFF.

To note about this clone: Since a far larger clone is one base different, this is likely a read error. The chain joins TRBV6-6 to TRBJ1-3; D gene uncertain. CDR3 length equals 14 residues. Germline V gene sequence: CDR1 MNHNY, CDR2 SVGAGI (reference sequence). The CDR3 DNA is TGTGCCACCTCTCTTGGCATTTTTGGAAACGCCATATATTTT. Translating it yields CATSLGIFGNAIYF.

J is TRBJ1-1 and V is TRBV30, with a possible D match to TRBD1 (5 bases). CDR1 GTSNPN and CDR2 SVGIG come from the germline V gene (reference sequence). V dropped 5 bases and J dropped 8 bases, with 15 bases sitting between them. The CDR3 has 12 residues. In DNA form, the CDR3 reads TGTGCCTGGGCCCTCTATGGGGGAGAAGCTTTCTTT. Residues: CAWALYGGEAFF.

V is TRBV13 and J is TRBJ2-7, with 8 positions matching TRBD2. The CDR3 has 14 residues. In germline, CDR1 is PRHDT, CDR2 FYEKMQ (reference sequence). J was trimmed by 0 bases and V by 5 bases; bases with no gene match: 3. The CDR3 DNA reads TGTGCCAGCAGCAGAGGGACTAGCTCCTACGAGCAGTACTTC. It specifies CASSRGTSSYEQYF.

The rearrangement joins TRBV27 to TRBJ2-7, with D unresolved. Germline-derived CDR1 and CDR2 are MNHEY and SMNVEV (reference sequence). The CDR3 length is 13 residues. Trimming took off 8 bases at V and 2 bases at J, with 13 bases between the two ends. CDR3 protein: CASSTRFPYEQYF. In nucleotides, the CDR3 is TGTGCCAGCTCCACACGTTTTCCCTACGAGCAGTACTTC.

Note on this clone: This likely traces to a read error, being one base from a far larger clone. This rearrangement joins TRBV7-8 to TRBJ2-7; the D call may be TRBD1 or TRBD2 (5 bases each). This CDR3 contains 16 residues. Germline CDR1 is SGHVS and CDR2 is FQNEAQ. The ends were cut back, 5 bases at V and 2 bases at J, with 19 bases in the middle. CDR3 sequence reads: CASSLMSGTSTYEQYF. The CDR3 region has the DNA TGTGCCAGCAGCCTAATGTCGGGGACCTCAACCTACGAGCAGTACTTC.

This clone has a count of ten or more. This chain connects TRBV19 to TRBJ2-2, with 8 nucleotides matching TRBD1. Germline CDR1 reads LNHDA; CDR2 reads SQIVND (reference sequence). The V gene end was trimmed by 5 bases and the J gene end by 5 bases; junction bases not matched to a gene: 10. This CDR3 has 16 amino acids. In DNA, the CDR3 is TGTGCCAGTAGTCCAGGACAGGGACGGAGGACCGGGGAGCTGTTTTTT. Translation: CASSPGQGRRTGELFF.

V and J are TRBV6-5 and TRBJ2-7, with 8 bases lining up with TRBD2. Per the germline V gene, CDR1 is MNHEY and CDR2 is SVGAGI. The V segment lost 8 bases and the J segment 6 bases; nucleotides outside the gene matches: 6. The CDR3 is made up of 12 amino acids. The CDR3 here is CASEREPGEQYF. CDR3 DNA: TGTGCCAGCGAGCGGGAGCCGGGCGAGCAGTACTTC.

This chain uses TRBV10-3 with TRBJ1-1, with 9 positions matching TRBD1. The V segment lost 10 bases and the J segment 0 bases; nucleotides outside the gene matches: 9. This CDR3 is 15 amino acids long. CDR1 is ENHRY and CDR2 is SYGVKD in the germline V gene. The CDR3: CASGTGNAMNTEAFF. DNA for the CDR3: TGTGCCAGCGGGACAGGGAATGCGATGAACACTGAAGCTTTCTTT.

Details on this clone: A read error is likely here: a far larger clone is one base away. Other DNA sequences within the sample encode an identical CDR3. The chain has TRBV29-1 and TRBJ2-7; 8 nucleotides match TRBD1. CDR3 length: 15 residues. Germline V gene data show CDR1 as SQVTM and CDR2 as ANQGSEA. The CDR3 region is CSAERTGKSPYEQYF. CDR3 nucleotides: TGCAGCGCTGAAAGGACAGGGAAGAGCCCCTACGAGCAGTACTTC.

The chain recombines TRBV30 with TRBJ2-7, with TRBD1 identical over 7 bases. This CDR3 is 11 amino acids long. The junction had 4 bases not matched to a gene; V was cut back by 5 bases and J by 6 bases. CDR1 is GTSNPN, CDR2 SVGIG, per germline (reference sequence). This CDR3 is CAWETGTEQYF. Written as DNA, the CDR3 is TGTGCCTGGGAGACAGGGACCGAGCAGTACTTC.